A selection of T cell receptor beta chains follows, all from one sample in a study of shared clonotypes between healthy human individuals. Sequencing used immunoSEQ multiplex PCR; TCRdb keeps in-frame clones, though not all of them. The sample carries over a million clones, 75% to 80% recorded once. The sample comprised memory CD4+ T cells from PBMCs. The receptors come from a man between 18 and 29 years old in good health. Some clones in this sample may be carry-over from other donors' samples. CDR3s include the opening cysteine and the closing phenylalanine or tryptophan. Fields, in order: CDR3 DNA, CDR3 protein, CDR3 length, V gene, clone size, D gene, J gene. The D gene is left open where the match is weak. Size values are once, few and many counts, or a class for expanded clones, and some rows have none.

cdr3_nt: TGCGCCAGCAGCCAAGGACAGGGGGCCCGGAACACCGGGGAGCTGTTTTTT
cdr3_aa: CASSQGQGARNTGELFF
cdr3_length: 17
v_call: TRBV4-3
clone_size: -
d_call: TRBD1
j_call: TRBJ2-2

cdr3_nt: TGTGCCAGCCTTCCCCGGCTAGGCGGTTTCAATGAGCAGTTCTTC
cdr3_aa: CASLPRLGGFNEQFF
cdr3_length: 15
v_call: TRBV5-6
clone_size: -
d_call: -
j_call: TRBJ2-1

cdr3_nt: TGTGCCAGCAGTCAGTTACAGGGTAAAAACACTGAAGCTTTCTTT
cdr3_aa: CASSQLQGKNTEAFF
cdr3_length: 15
v_call: TRBV28
clone_size: few
d_call: -
j_call: TRBJ1-1

cdr3_nt: TGTGCCAGCAGCTTTGACCGTGGGGATGAGCAGTTCTTC
cdr3_aa: CASSFDRGDEQFF
cdr3_length: 13
v_call: TRBV7-3
clone_size: -
d_call: -
j_call: TRBJ2-1

cdr3_nt: TGCAGTGCTCTAAGCGGCGGGAAGCAGTTCTTC
cdr3_aa: CSALSGGKQFF
cdr3_length: 11
v_call: TRBV20-1
clone_size: -
d_call: -
j_call: TRBJ2-1

cdr3_nt: TGTGCCAGCTCTTCAGGGGGCTACAATGAGCAGTTCTTC
cdr3_aa: CASSSGGYNEQFF
cdr3_length: 13
v_call: TRBV7-7
clone_size: -
d_call: TRBD1
j_call: TRBJ2-1

cdr3_nt: TGCAGCGGATGCGGGGACAGGGCTGAAGCTTTCTTT
cdr3_aa: CSGCGDRAEAFF
cdr3_length: 12
v_call: TRBV29-1
clone_size: -
d_call: TRBD1
j_call: TRBJ1-1

cdr3_nt: TGTGCCAGCACCTTCGGCCGGACCTACGAGCAGTACTTC
cdr3_aa: CASTFGRTYEQYF
cdr3_length: 13
v_call: TRBV7-2
clone_size: -
d_call: -
j_call: TRBJ2-7

cdr3_nt: TGTGCCTGGACCTCGGTGAGCTCCTATAATTCACCCCTCCACTTT
cdr3_aa: CAWTSVSSYNSPLHF
cdr3_length: 15
v_call: TRBV30
clone_size: -
d_call: -
j_call: TRBJ1-6

cdr3_nt: TGTGCCAGCAGCCCGGGTGACAGGGAACGCGGGGAAGAGACCCAGTACTTC
cdr3_aa: CASSPGDRERGEETQYF
cdr3_length: 17
v_call: TRBV6-8
clone_size: -
d_call: -
j_call: TRBJ2-5

cdr3_nt: TGTGCCAGCAGGATGGGGGACAGTAGCACAGATACGCAGTATTTT
cdr3_aa: CASRMGDSSTDTQYF
cdr3_length: 15
v_call: TRBV2
clone_size: -
d_call: TRBD1
j_call: TRBJ2-3

cdr3_nt: TGTGCCACCTTAAAGAGGAACACTGAAGCTTTCTTT
cdr3_aa: CATLKRNTEAFF
cdr3_length: 12
v_call: TRBV28
clone_size: once
d_call: -
j_call: TRBJ1-1

cdr3_nt: TGTGCCTCCGCAAGGACAGTCACAGATACGCAGTATTTT
cdr3_aa: CASARTVTDTQYF
cdr3_length: 13
v_call: TRBV19
clone_size: -
d_call: -
j_call: TRBJ2-3

cdr3_nt: TGTGCCAGCAGCTGGGATAGCACAGATACGCAGTATTTT
cdr3_aa: CASSWDSTDTQYF
cdr3_length: 13
v_call: TRBV5-5
clone_size: many
d_call: -
j_call: TRBJ2-3

cdr3_nt: TGTGCCTTGGCGGGAGTCACAGATACGCAGTATTTT
cdr3_aa: CALAGVTDTQYF
cdr3_length: 12
v_call: TRBV30
clone_size: -
d_call: TRBD2
j_call: TRBJ2-3

cdr3_nt: TGTGCCAGCAGCTTAGCCGGGTCCTACGAGCAGTACTTC
cdr3_aa: CASSLAGSYEQYF
cdr3_length: 13
v_call: TRBV7-9
clone_size: -
d_call: -
j_call: TRBJ2-7

cdr3_nt: TGTGCCAGCAGCCGAGGGACTAGCGCGGGCCGGTTTGTACGGCAGTACTTC
cdr3_aa: CASSRGTSAGRFVRQYF
cdr3_length: 17
v_call: TRBV7-9
clone_size: many
d_call: TRBD2
j_call: TRBJ2-7

cdr3_nt: TGTGCCAGCAGCCGACAGGGGCATCTCTCCTACGAGCAGTACTTC
cdr3_aa: CASSRQGHLSYEQYF
cdr3_length: 15
v_call: TRBV6-5
clone_size: once
d_call: TRBD1
j_call: TRBJ2-7

cdr3_nt: TGTGCCACCAGTACATCAGGGAACACTGAAGCTTTCTTT
cdr3_aa: CATSTSGNTEAFF
cdr3_length: 13
v_call: TRBV15
clone_size: -
d_call: -
j_call: TRBJ1-1

cdr3_nt: TGTGCCAGCAGCGTAGGGACTAGCGGGAGAAATGAGCAGTTCTTC
cdr3_aa: CASSVGTSGRNEQFF
cdr3_length: 15
v_call: TRBV9
clone_size: -
d_call: TRBD2
j_call: TRBJ2-1

cdr3_nt: TGTGCCAGCAGCCCTGGTAGCGGCTATGGCTACACCTTC
cdr3_aa: CASSPGSGYGYTF
cdr3_length: 13
v_call: TRBV25-1
clone_size: -
d_call: -
j_call: TRBJ1-2

cdr3_nt: TGCGCCAGCAGCCAGGGGCCCAGGGCCCGCTATGGCTACACCTTC
cdr3_aa: CASSQGPRARYGYTF
cdr3_length: 15
v_call: TRBV4-1
clone_size: few
d_call: -
j_call: TRBJ1-2

cdr3_nt: TGTGCCAGCCATAACCGACAGGGGCGGGGGGAGGCCACTGAAGCTTTCTTT
cdr3_aa: CASHNRQGRGEATEAFF
cdr3_length: 17
v_call: TRBV2
clone_size: -
d_call: TRBD1
j_call: TRBJ1-1

cdr3_nt: TGTGCCAGCAGCGCAACTAGCGGCACAGATACGCAGTATTTT
cdr3_aa: CASSATSGTDTQYF
cdr3_length: 14
v_call: TRBV11-2
clone_size: -
d_call: TRBD2
j_call: TRBJ2-3

cdr3_nt: TGTGCCAGCAGCCCCCGGCAGGGGGGAGGAGAGACCCAGTACTTC
cdr3_aa: CASSPRQGGGETQYF
cdr3_length: 15
v_call: TRBV7-6
clone_size: -
d_call: -
j_call: TRBJ2-5

cdr3_nt: TGTGCCAGCAGCTTTCGTCTGAACGGGGACTACGAGCAGTACTTC
cdr3_aa: CASSFRLNGDYEQYF
cdr3_length: 15
v_call: TRBV7-6
clone_size: -
d_call: -
j_call: TRBJ2-7

cdr3_nt: TGTGCCAGCTCACCATATACGTTGAACACTGAAGCTTTCTTT
cdr3_aa: CASSPYTLNTEAFF
cdr3_length: 14
v_call: TRBV18
clone_size: -
d_call: -
j_call: TRBJ1-1

cdr3_nt: TGTGCCAGCTCACCACTTAGTGGTTACGAGCAGTACTTC
cdr3_aa: CASSPLSGYEQYF
cdr3_length: 13
v_call: TRBV18
clone_size: -
d_call: -
j_call: TRBJ2-7

cdr3_nt: TGTGCCAGCAGCCTCAGGTCCGCTACTGAAGCTTTCTTT
cdr3_aa: CASSLRSATEAFF
cdr3_length: 13
v_call: TRBV5-6
clone_size: few
d_call: -
j_call: TRBJ1-1

cdr3_nt: TGCAGCGTAGAATCACCAGGTTTGGACTATGGCTACACCTTC
cdr3_aa: CSVESPGLDYGYTF
cdr3_length: 14
v_call: TRBV29-1
clone_size: -
d_call: -
j_call: TRBJ1-2

cdr3_nt: TGTGCCAGCAGAAGTAGCGGGAGCAGCGAGCAGTACTTC
cdr3_aa: CASRSSGSSEQYF
cdr3_length: 13
v_call: TRBV7-9
clone_size: -
d_call: TRBD2
j_call: TRBJ2-7

cdr3_nt: TGTGCCAGCAGTTACTCGGGGGCAGGGTTAGGGCCCCAGCATTTT
cdr3_aa: CASSYSGAGLGPQHF
cdr3_length: 15
v_call: TRBV6-6
clone_size: -
d_call: -
j_call: TRBJ1-5

cdr3_nt: TGTGCCAGCATCCAACCGGACTCCTACGAGCAGTACTTC
cdr3_aa: CASIQPDSYEQYF
cdr3_length: 13
v_call: TRBV6-5
clone_size: -
d_call: -
j_call: TRBJ2-7

cdr3_nt: TGTGCCAGCAGCTCAAGAAGACAGGGGGGAGAGACCCAGTACTTC
cdr3_aa: CASSSRRQGGETQYF
cdr3_length: 15
v_call: TRBV5-4
clone_size: -
d_call: TRBD1
j_call: TRBJ2-5

cdr3_nt: TGTGCCAGCAGCCAAGAATTGGGACAGGGGGCCGTAGATACGCAGTATTTT
cdr3_aa: CASSQELGQGAVDTQYF
cdr3_length: 17
v_call: TRBV4-2
clone_size: few
d_call: TRBD1
j_call: TRBJ2-3

cdr3_nt: TGTGCCAGCAGCTTAGGGGACACGGATTTCTTC
cdr3_aa: CASSLGDTDFF
cdr3_length: 11
v_call: TRBV7-9
clone_size: -
d_call: -
j_call: TRBJ2-7

cdr3_nt: TGTGCCAGCAGTGAAGATCGGACAGAAGGAACCCAGTACTTC
cdr3_aa: CASSEDRTEGTQYF
cdr3_length: 14
v_call: TRBV2
clone_size: -
d_call: -
j_call: TRBJ2-5

cdr3_nt: TGTGCCTGGAGTCTACAGGGTTTGGGGGAGCAGTACTTC
cdr3_aa: CAWSLQGLGEQYF
cdr3_length: 13
v_call: TRBV30
clone_size: -
d_call: -
j_call: TRBJ2-7

cdr3_nt: TGCGCCAGCAGCTTGTTGGGGGAGGGGTATTACAATGAGCAGTTCTTC
cdr3_aa: CASSLLGEGYYNEQFF
cdr3_length: 16
v_call: TRBV5-1
clone_size: -
d_call: TRBD2
j_call: TRBJ2-1

cdr3_nt: TGTGCCAGCTCACCGGAGAGGGCTAACACTGAAGCTTTCTTT
cdr3_aa: CASSPERANTEAFF
cdr3_length: 14
v_call: TRBV18
clone_size: -
d_call: -
j_call: TRBJ1-1